Shown below are 15 T cell receptor beta chains from a single sample sequenced in a study of T cells in Graves' hyperthyroidism and ophthalmopathy (dated by TCRdb to between 2017 and 2020). Library prep was done by multiplex PCR. TCRdb lists the instrument as Illumina HiSeq 2000. The TCR beta CDR3 regions were amplified from RNA transcripts. The TCR CDR3 was subjected to a first round of RT-PCR using the HTBI primer set and the Qiagen OneStep RT-PCR kit. Using fastp trimming at Q25 and MiXCR clonotype assembly, TCRdb reanalyzed the public sequencing data and kept in-frame beta chains. Duplicate CDR3 protein sequences are folded into a single record with the most common DNA and genes. This sample lists fewer than 30,000 distinct CDR3 sequences; about 53% were detected once. The ten largest clones add up to 25% of the sample. Sequencing was carried out using blood. The receptor set was obtained from a woman in her forties with Graves' hyperthyroidism that later progressed to Graves' ophthalmopathy.

About this clonotype itself: The CDR3 end shows no conserved phenylalanine or tryptophan, and so a read error is likely. This chain links TRBV20-1 with TRBJ1-6; D is possibly TRBD1 (5 bases). Germline CDR1 DFQATT, CDR2 SNEGSKA (reference sequence). CDR3 length: 14 amino acids. CDR3 nucleotide sequence: TGCAGTGCCAGAGAGGGACGGAATAATTCACCCCTCCACCTT. Translated, it gives CSAREGRNNSPLHL.

About this clonotype itself: The CDR3 ends on some other residue instead of the conserved phenylalanine or tryptophan, so this is likely a read error. It is unclear where the CDR3 begins or ends on the DNA, so no DNA is shown, and the CDR3 is as TCRdb lists it. V usage is TRBV5-1 and J usage is TRBJ2-1; the table assigns TRBD2, which was not confirmed against the DNA. The CDR3 extends over 15 residues, inclusive of both ends. Per the germline V gene, CDR1 is SGHRS and CDR2 is YFSETQ. The CDR3 spells CASSSLAGVGNEQLL.

This clonotype was picked up many times. A much larger clone lies a single base off, so this may be a read error. V and J are TRBV7-9 and TRBJ2-3, with 10 bases identical to TRBD2. The ends lost 2 bases at V and 4 bases at J; junction bases unmatched: 6. The CDR3 sequence is 16 residues long. From germline, CDR1 is SEHNR and CDR2 FQNEAQ (reference sequence). DNA for the CDR3: TGTGCCAGCAGCTTAAAAGCTAGCGGGAGTGCAGATACGCAGTATTTT. Amino acid sequence: CASSLKASGSADTQYF.

This clonotype was seen at least ten times. The chain recombines TRBV4-1 with TRBJ1-2, with 7 bases fitting TRBD1. Unmatched junction bases numbered 4, after V lost 4 bases and J lost 5 bases. Germline loops: CDR1 MGHRA, CDR2 YSYEKL. The CDR3 runs 13 residues. The CDR3 is CASSPDRLYGYTF. As DNA, the CDR3 is TGCGCCAGCAGCCCGGACAGGCTTTATGGCTACACCTTC.

The chain links TRBV19 to TRBJ1-4, with TRBD1 matching 7 bases. CDR1 LNHDA and CDR2 SQIVND come from the germline V gene (reference sequence). J gave up 0 bases and V 6 bases, and 10 bases lay outside the gene matches. This CDR3 has 17 residues. The CDR3 DNA is TGTGCCAGTAGGAGCGGACAGGTTTTGGCAACTAATGAAAAACTGTTTTTT. Residues: CASRSGQVLATNEKLFF.

This chain connects TRBV20-1 to TRBJ1-2; D ambiguous. CDR3 length equals 15 residues. Germline V gene lookup returns CDR1 DFQATT and CDR2 SNEGSKA (reference sequence). Trimming pared 0 bases from V and 8 bases from J, leaving 19 bases between. Written as DNA, the CDR3 is TGCAGTGCTAGAGAAATCATCCGGGGAGGAAGCGGCTACACCTTC. Its protein product is CSAREIIRGGSGYTF.

This clonotype was seen only once. The chain employs TRBV14 and TRBJ1-2; D remains ambiguous. The CDR3 totals 10 residues. The V gene's germline CDR1 is SGHDN and CDR2 FVKESK. V gave up 4 bases and J gave up 6 bases, with 3 bases separating them. The CDR3: CASSRHGYTF. The CDR3, as DNA: TGTGCCAGCAGCCGGCATGGCTACACCTTC.

This clonotype was counted only a few times. The chain uses TRBV6-5 and TRBJ2-3; D perhaps matches TRBD2 (5 bases). CDR1 is MNHEY, CDR2 SVGAGI, per germline. Trimming removed 6 bases at V and 4 bases at J, with 11 bases between. The CDR3 loop spans 13 amino acids. CDR3 amino acids: CASSSPLADTQYF. The CDR3 bases are TGTGCCAGCAGCTCCCCACTAGCAGATACGCAGTATTTT.

Concerning this clonotype itself: Just one base apart from a much larger clone, this may be a read error. The conserved final phenylalanine or tryptophan is absent from the CDR3, which likely points to a read error. J is TRBJ1-1 and V is TRBV27, with D possibly being TRBD1 (5 bases). Deletions cut 5 bases from V and 4 bases from J, with 11 bases between. The CDR3 loop spans 13 amino acids. CDR1 is MNHEY and CDR2 is SMNVEV in the germline V gene (reference sequence). The CDR3 here is CASSKGRSTEAFL. CDR3 nucleotides: TGTGCCAGCAGTAAGGGACGTTCCACTGAAGCTTTCCTT.

The chain carries TRBV28 and TRBJ1-3; D is perhaps TRBD1 (5 bases). Trimming stripped 7 bases from V and 3 bases from J, with 13 bases between. This CDR3 contains 14 residues. Germline assignment: CDR1 MDHEN and CDR2 SYDVKM. The chain's CDR3 is CASKAGWYGNTIYF. The CDR3 DNA follows: TGTGCCAGCAAGGCAGGGTGGTATGGAAACACCATATATTTT.

This clonotype was picked up one time. The chain uses TRBV20-1 and TRBJ1-1; D unclear. Trimming shortened V by 7 bases and J by 7 bases, and 13 bases separated the two germline ends. CDR1 DFQATT and CDR2 SNEGSKA come from the germline V gene (reference sequence). The CDR3 has 11 residues. CDR3 in amino acids: CSVQETNEAFF. As DNA, the CDR3 is TGCAGTGTCCAGGAAACTAATGAAGCTTTCTTT.

The J gene is TRBJ2-3, the V gene TRBV4-2; the D is unclear. The J call is in doubt because the DNA end fits TRBJ1-5 better. The CDR3 loop spans 15 amino acids. Germline CDR1 is LGHNA and CDR2 is YNFKEQ. Here the CDR3 DNA reads TGTGCCAGCAGCCAAGATCCGACTAGAGACGATACGCAGCATTTT. Its protein product is CASSQDPTRDDTQHF.

This clonotype was picked up one time. V usage is TRBV7-9 and J usage is TRBJ1-4, with 7 positions matching TRBD1. Trimming cost V 4 bases and J 5 bases; bases outside gene matches: 4. Germline V gene sequence: CDR1 SEHNR, CDR2 FQNEAQ (reference sequence). This CDR3 has 14 residues. CDR3 sequence (DNA): TGTGCCAGCAGCTCCGACAGGGCGAATGAAAAACTGTTTTTT. This translates into CASSSDRANEKLFF.

V gene TRBV7-2 combines with J gene TRBJ2-3; TRBD1 agrees at 8 bases. The germline V gene has CDR1 SGHTA and CDR2 FQGNSA. V lost 5 bases and J lost 11; bases outside the gene matches: 15. The CDR3 sequence is 15 residues long. The CDR3 nucleotides read TGTGCCAGCAGCGTCAGACTCGGGACAGGCAATGAGCAGTATTTT. It yields the protein CASSVRLGTGNEQYF.

Regarding this clonotype: One end of the junction fails to match germline, which may point to a read error. The rearrangement joins TRBV5-4 to TRBJ2-1, with D perhaps given as TRBD1 or TRBD2 (5 bases each). Germline CDR1 is SGHNT and CDR2 is YYREEE (reference sequence). There are 14 residues in the CDR3. CDR3 sequence (DNA): TGTGCCTGCAGCTTAGTGGGACCAATCAATGAGCAGTTCTTT. It is translated as CACSLVGPINEQFF.